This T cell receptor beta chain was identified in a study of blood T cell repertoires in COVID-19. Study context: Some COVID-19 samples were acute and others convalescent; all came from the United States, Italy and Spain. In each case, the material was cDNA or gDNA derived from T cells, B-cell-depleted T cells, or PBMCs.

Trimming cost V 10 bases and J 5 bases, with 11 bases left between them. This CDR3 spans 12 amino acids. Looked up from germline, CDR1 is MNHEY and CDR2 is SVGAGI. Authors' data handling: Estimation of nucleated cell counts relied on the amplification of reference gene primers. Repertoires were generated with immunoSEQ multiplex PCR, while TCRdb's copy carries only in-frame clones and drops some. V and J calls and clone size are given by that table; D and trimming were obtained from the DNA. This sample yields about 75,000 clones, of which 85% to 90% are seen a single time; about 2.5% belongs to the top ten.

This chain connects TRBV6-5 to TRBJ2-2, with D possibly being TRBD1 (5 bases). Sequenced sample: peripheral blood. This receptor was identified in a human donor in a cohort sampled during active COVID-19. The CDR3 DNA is TGTGCCACCAGGACAACGACCGGGGAGCTGTTTTTT. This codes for CATRTTTGELFF.